This note documents a single T cell receptor (beta chain) sequence. Its antigen is as yet unknown. The sample is drawn from a study of OX40 agonist ivuxolimab in advanced cancers. About the research overall: Prior therapy, whether anti-PD-1, anti-PD-L1 or anti-CTLA-4, was allowed, and 35% to 40% had some.

Study findings and constraints: Expanded peripheral T cell antigen specificity was not determined. The 0.1-3.0 mg/kg partial responders had among the lowest clonal expansion.

Anyone with autoimmune disease history or systemic immunosuppression was excluded. Sequencing used immunoSEQ multiplex PCR; TCRdb keeps in-frame clones, though not all of them. The data show 78,000 or so clones, with 92% seen just once and roughly 2.8% held by the top ten. The sequencing used CD4+ or CD8+ T cells sorted from blood, collected in a trial of the OX40 agonist ivuxolimab. The clonotype was recovered from an adult with an advanced solid tumor such as melanoma, head and neck, liver or kidney cancer.

CDR3 sequence reads: CASSQQAGLSTDTQYF. CDR3 DNA: TGCGCCAGCAGCCAACAAGCGGGGCTTAGCACAGATACGCAGTATTTT. The gene calls are TRBV4-1 and TRBJ2-3; 7 bases fit TRBD2. Germline CDR1 MGHRA, CDR2 YSYEKL. The CDR3 sequence is 16 residues long. J lost 0 bases, V lost 2 bases, and 5 bases had no gene match.